These T cell receptor beta chains were read from a single sample in a study of T cell responses to AZD1222 COVID-19 vaccine. Libraries were prepared by immunoSEQ multiplex PCR; TCRdb keeps only in-frame clonotypes and omits some of them. In the table there are just under 95,000 clones, more than 75% of which are singletons. This material consisted of peripheral blood, taken on day 0 of AZD1222 vaccination. The receptors stem from an adult in good health. The CDR3 runs from the conserved cysteine through the conserved F or W. Fields, in order: D gene, clone size, J gene, V gene, CDR3 DNA, CDR3 protein. A D gene is named only where the DNA matches it firmly. Only part of the rows carry a size: once, few, many, or a class if the clone is expanded.

TRBD2,few,TRBJ2-3,TRBV2,TGTGCCAGCGAAACTAGCGGCTCCACAGATACGCAGTATTTT,CASETSGSTDTQYF
NA,NA,TRBJ2-7,TRBV7-9,TGTGCCAGCAGCTCGGTGGTGGAGAGCTACGAGCAGTACTTC,CASSSVVESYEQYF
NA,NA,TRBJ1-1,TRBV27,TGTGCCAGCTCTAGACGAGGAGAGAACACTGAAGCTTTCTTT,CASSRRGENTEAFF
NA,NA,TRBJ1-2,TRBV19,TGTGCCAGTGGGTGGCAGGACTATGGCTACACCTTC,CASGWQDYGYTF
NA,NA,TRBJ1-1,TRBV10-3,TGTGCCATCAGTAATAGATTACTAGGCACTGAAGCTTTCTTT,CAISNRLLGTEAFF
TRBD1,NA,TRBJ1-3,TRBV28,TGTGCCAGCAGCCCTGACAGGGGCTCTAGAAACACCATATATTTT,CASSPDRGSRNTIYF
NA,NA,TRBJ1-4,TRBV9,TGTGCCAGCAGCGTAGGAGGGTTGGGTGAAAAACTGTTTTTT,CASSVGGLGEKLFF
NA,NA,TRBJ1-1,TRBV28,TGTGCCAGCAGTTTACCCGGATTGGTCACTGAAGCTTTCTTT,CASSLPGLVTEAFF
TRBD2,NA,TRBJ2-1,TRBV3-1/TRBV3-2,TGTGCCAGCAGCCAAGAAACATTGCGGGGGGGCTGGTACAATGAGCAGTTCTTC,CASSQETLRGGWYNEQFF
TRBD2,NA,TRBJ2-7,TRBV5-4,TGTGCCAGCAGGCCCGGGAGTAGCGGGAACGAGCAGTACTTC,CASRPGSSGNEQYF
NA,NA,TRBJ1-5,TRBV23-1,TGCGCCAGCAGTCATGGAGAAGGGGAGCGAGGGAATCAGCCCCAGCATTTT,CASSHGEGERGNQPQHF
TRBD1,once,TRBJ1-4,TRBV19,TGTGCCAGTATCGGCCTCCGGGACAGGGGAGGTGAAAAACTGTTTTTT,CASIGLRDRGGEKLFF
TRBD1,few,TRBJ1-1,TRBV12-3/TRBV12-4,TGTGCCAGCAGTACACAGGGGCCCACTGAAGCTTTCTTT,CASSTQGPTEAFF
NA,NA,TRBJ2-1,TRBV20-1,TGCAGTGCTAGTAATCCTTTTAACTCCTACAATGAGCAGTTCTTC,CSASNPFNSYNEQFF
NA,NA,TRBJ1-3,TRBV7-8,TGTGCCAGCAGCGAGTACCTCACAGGGCTCTCTGGAAACACCATATATTTT,CASSEYLTGLSGNTIYF
TRBD2,few,TRBJ2-1,TRBV5-1,TGCGCCAGCAGCTCGAGCGGGGGAGAGGGTTTCTTC,CASSSSGGEGFF
TRBD2,NA,TRBJ2-1,TRBV6-6,TGTGCCAGCAGTTCCTGGCGGGGGGGCGACAATGAGCAGTTCTTC,CASSSWRGGDNEQFF
NA,NA,TRBJ1-6,TRBV25-1,TGTGCCAGCAGTGCGTCGCGGTTTAATTCACCCCTCCACTTT,CASSASRFNSPLHF
TRBD2,NA,TRBJ2-1,TRBV6-2/TRBV6-3,TGTGCCAGCAGCGGGGCCGGGGCGGGAGCCCGAAACAATGAGCAGTTCTTC,CASSGAGAGARNNEQFF
TRBD1,NA,TRBJ2-5,TRBV18,TGTGCCAGCTCAGAGGACAGGGGGAAGTGGGAGACCCAGTACTTC,CASSEDRGKWETQYF
NA,NA,TRBJ1-4,TRBV6-5,TGTGCCAGCAGTTTGGGTAGGGCTAATGAAAAACTGTTTTTT,CASSLGRANEKLFF
TRBD2,once,TRBJ2-5,TRBV2,TGTGCCAGCAGAGCCGGGACTAGCGGGGGAGAGACCCAGTACTTC,CASRAGTSGGETQYF
TRBD1,NA,TRBJ1-4,TRBV15,TGTGCCACCAGCCAGGCGCAGGGGGGAAATGAAAAACTGTTTTTT,CATSQAQGGNEKLFF
TRBD1,NA,TRBJ1-4,TRBV19,TGTGCCAGTAGTGACCCCGGGACAGGGGGTGAAAAACTGTTTTTT,CASSDPGTGGEKLFF
NA,NA,TRBJ1-2,TRBV7-9,TGTGCCAGCAGCTTGGACAGCAGCCACTATGGCTACACCTTC,CASSLDSSHYGYTF
NA,NA,TRBJ2-7,TRBV7-2,TGTGCCAGCAGCTTAGGCCCTTCACCCTACGAGCAGTACTTC,CASSLGPSPYEQYF
TRBD2,once,TRBJ2-2,TRBV28,TGTGCCAGCAGTCACTCTAGCGGGAGCGGCACCGGGGAGCTGTTTTTT,CASSHSSGSGTGELFF
NA,few,TRBJ1-1,TRBV12-3/TRBV12-4,TGTGCCAGCAGCTGGGAGGAGAACACTGAAGCTTTCTTT,CASSWEENTEAFF
NA,NA,TRBJ2-7,TRBV21-1,TGTGCCAGCAGCGAAAACCGGGTTGAAACCTACGAGCAGTACTTC,CASSENRVETYEQYF
TRBD1,NA,TRBJ2-7,TRBV5-1,TGCGCCAGCAGCCCGGACAGGGACGAGCAGTACTTC,CASSPDRDEQYF
NA,NA,TRBJ1-6,TRBV18,TGTGCCAGCTCACCTAGAGGGGGGGATAATTCACCCCTCCACTTT,CASSPRGGDNSPLHF
NA,NA,TRBJ1-5,TRBV28,TGTGCCAGCAGTTCACAGGGTTCGGGACAGCCCCAGCATTTT,CASSSQGSGQPQHF
TRBD1,NA,TRBJ1-2,TRBV9,TGTGCCAGCAGCGTCGCGGGACAGGGCTATGGCTACACCTTC,CASSVAGQGYGYTF
NA,NA,TRBJ2-2,TRBV6-5,TGTGCCAGCTCATTGGGACTTGTAGCCGGGGAGCTGTTTTTT,CASSLGLVAGELFF
NA,NA,TRBJ2-7,TRBV7-8,TGTGCCAGCAGCTTCCCGGGGCGAGGGGACGAGCAGTACTTC,CASSFPGRGDEQYF
NA,NA,TRBJ2-7,TRBV6-5,TGTGCCAGCAGTTACTCGGGGGGTTCCTACGAGCAGTACTTC,CASSYSGGSYEQYF